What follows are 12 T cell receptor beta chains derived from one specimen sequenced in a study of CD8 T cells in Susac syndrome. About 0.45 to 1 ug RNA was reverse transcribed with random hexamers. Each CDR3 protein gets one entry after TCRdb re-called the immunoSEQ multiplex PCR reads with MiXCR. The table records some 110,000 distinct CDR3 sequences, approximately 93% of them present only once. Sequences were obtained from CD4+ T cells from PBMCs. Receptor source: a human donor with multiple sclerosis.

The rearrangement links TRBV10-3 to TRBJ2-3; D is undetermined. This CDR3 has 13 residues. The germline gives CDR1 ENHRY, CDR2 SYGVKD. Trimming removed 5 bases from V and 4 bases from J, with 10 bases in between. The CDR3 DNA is TGTGCCATCAGTCTGCCCGGAGCAGATACGCAGTATTTT. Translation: CAISLPGADTQYF.

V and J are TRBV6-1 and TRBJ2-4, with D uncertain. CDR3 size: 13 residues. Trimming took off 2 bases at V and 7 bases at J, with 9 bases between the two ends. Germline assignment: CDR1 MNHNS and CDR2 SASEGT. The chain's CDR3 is CASSESGRNIQYF. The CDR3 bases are TGTGCCAGCAGTGAATCGGGTAGGAACATTCAGTACTTC.

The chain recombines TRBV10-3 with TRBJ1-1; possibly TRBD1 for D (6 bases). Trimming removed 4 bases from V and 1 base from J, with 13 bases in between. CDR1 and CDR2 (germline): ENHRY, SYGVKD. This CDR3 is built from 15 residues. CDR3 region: CAISGGQGRNTEAFF. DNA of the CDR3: TGTGCCATCAGTGGGGGGCAGGGGAGGAACACTGAAGCTTTCTTT.

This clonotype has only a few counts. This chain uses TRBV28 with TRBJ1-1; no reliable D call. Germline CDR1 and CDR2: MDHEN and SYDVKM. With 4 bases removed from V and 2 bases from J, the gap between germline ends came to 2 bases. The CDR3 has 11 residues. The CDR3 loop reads CASSSNTEAFF. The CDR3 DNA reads TGTGCCAGCAGTTCAAACACTGAAGCTTTCTTT.

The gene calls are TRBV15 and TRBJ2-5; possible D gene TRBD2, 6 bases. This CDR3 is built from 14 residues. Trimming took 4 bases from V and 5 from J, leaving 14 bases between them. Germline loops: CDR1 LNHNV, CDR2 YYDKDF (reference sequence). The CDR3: CATSTQRDSETQYF. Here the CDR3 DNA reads TGTGCCACCAGCACACAACGGGACTCGGAGACCCAGTACTTC.

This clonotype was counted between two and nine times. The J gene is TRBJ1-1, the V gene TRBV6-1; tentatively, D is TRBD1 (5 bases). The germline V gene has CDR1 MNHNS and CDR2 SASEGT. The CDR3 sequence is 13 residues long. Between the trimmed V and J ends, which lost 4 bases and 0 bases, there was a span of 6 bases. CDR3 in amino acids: CASSGQMNTEAFF. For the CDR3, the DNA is TGTGCCAGCAGTGGACAGATGAACACTGAAGCTTTCTTT.

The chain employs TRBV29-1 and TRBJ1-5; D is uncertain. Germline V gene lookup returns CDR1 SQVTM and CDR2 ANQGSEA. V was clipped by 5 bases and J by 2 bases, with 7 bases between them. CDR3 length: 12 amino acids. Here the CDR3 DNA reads TGCAGCGTTCTTGTAGGCAATCAGCCCCAGCATTTT. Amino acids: CSVLVGNQPQHF.

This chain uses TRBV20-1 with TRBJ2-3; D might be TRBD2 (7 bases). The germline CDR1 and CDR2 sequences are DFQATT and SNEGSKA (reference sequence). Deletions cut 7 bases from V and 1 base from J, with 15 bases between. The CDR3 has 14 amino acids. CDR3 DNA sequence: TGCAGTGGCAAGGGGGGGCAACGCACAGATACGCAGTATTTT. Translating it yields CSGKGGQRTDTQYF.

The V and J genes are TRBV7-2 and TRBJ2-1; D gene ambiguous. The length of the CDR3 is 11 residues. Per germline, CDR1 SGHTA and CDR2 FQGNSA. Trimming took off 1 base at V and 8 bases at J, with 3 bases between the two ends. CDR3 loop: CASSLVDEQFF. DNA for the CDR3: TGTGCCAGCAGCTTAGTGGATGAGCAGTTCTTC.

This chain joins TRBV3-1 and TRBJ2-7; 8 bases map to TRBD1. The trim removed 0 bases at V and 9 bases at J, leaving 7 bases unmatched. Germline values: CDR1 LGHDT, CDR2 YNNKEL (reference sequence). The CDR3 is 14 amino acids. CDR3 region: CASSQEDRGQRQYF. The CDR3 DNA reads TGTGCCAGCAGCCAAGAAGACAGGGGCCAGCGGCAGTACTTC.

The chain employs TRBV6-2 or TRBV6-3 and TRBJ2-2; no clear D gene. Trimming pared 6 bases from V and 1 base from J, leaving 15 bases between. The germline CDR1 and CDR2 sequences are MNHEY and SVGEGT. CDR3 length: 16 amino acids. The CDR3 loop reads CASSATYVENTGELFF. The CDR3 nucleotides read TGTGCCAGCAGCGCAACATACGTTGAGAACACCGGGGAGCTGTTTTTT.

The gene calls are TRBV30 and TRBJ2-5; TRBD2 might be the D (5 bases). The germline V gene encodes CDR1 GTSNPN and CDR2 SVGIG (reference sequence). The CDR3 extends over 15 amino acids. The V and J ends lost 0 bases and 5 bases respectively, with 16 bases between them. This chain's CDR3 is CAWSVGLAPKETQYF. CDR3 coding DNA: TGTGCCTGGAGTGTAGGGCTAGCCCCAAAGGAGACCCAGTACTTC.